Each of the 32 T cell receptor beta chains below was sequenced from the same sample in a study of blood T cells in healthy people across ages. Then a second PCR, running roughly 6 to 11 cycles, was carried out with a sample-barcoded 5' primer and a J-beta primer mix. TCRdb re-called the 5' RACE reads with MiXCR, one entry per CDR3 protein. The sample carries over 700,000 distinct CDR3 sequences, roughly 50% recorded once. Sequences were obtained from blood. These receptors originate from a man at least 80 years old in good health.

This clonotype occurred a few times. V usage is TRBV10-3 and J usage is TRBJ2-1; possibly TRBD2 for D (6 bases). Germline CDR1 reads ENHRY; CDR2 reads SYGVKD. Trimming pared 3 bases from V and 6 bases from J, leaving 18 bases between. This CDR3 is built from 16 residues. The CDR3 DNA sequence: TGTGCCATCAGTGACCTGGGACTCCATAACGGCAATGAGCAGTTCTTC. Translated: CAISDLGLHNGNEQFF.

This clonotype was seen once. The chain is built from TRBV3-1 and TRBJ2-1; D gene uncertain. V lost 6 bases and J lost 11, with 17 bases in between. This CDR3 has 13 amino acids. CDR1 is LGHDT and CDR2 is YNNKEL in the germline V gene (reference sequence). The CDR3 region has the DNA TGTGCCAGCAGTGACGGGCAGGAGTCCAAGCAGTTCTTC. Protein sequence: CASSDGQESKQFF.

In its sample, this clonotype was seen a few times. The gene calls are TRBV7-9 and TRBJ1-2; D uncertain. The CDR3 spans 14 residues. Trimming removed 5 bases from V and 4 bases from J, with 14 bases in between. Germline CDR1 is SEHNR and CDR2 is FQNEAQ (reference sequence). The CDR3: CASSPRAGGYGYTF. As DNA, the CDR3 is TGTGCCAGCAGCCCTCGAGCTGGCGGCTATGGCTACACCTTC.

This clonotype turned up a few times. The chain carries TRBV4-2 and TRBJ2-1; 10 positions agree with TRBD2. The CDR3 covers 16 residues. V trimming: 4 bases; J trimming: 6 bases; junction bases outside the gene matches: 9. Germline CDR1 LGHNA, CDR2 YNFKEQ. CDR3 loop: CASSPSLAGDVNEQFF. In DNA form, the CDR3 reads TGTGCCAGCAGCCCCTCGCTAGCGGGAGATGTCAATGAGCAGTTCTTC.

This chain uses TRBV15 with TRBJ2-1; the match to TRBD1 covers 10 bases. The CDR3 runs to 16 residues. Germline lookup yields CDR1 LNHNV and CDR2 YYDKDF (reference sequence). The J segment lost 2 bases and the V segment lost 3 bases, leaving 4 bases of the junction unmatched. The CDR3 loop is CATSRTGTGAYNEQFF. The CDR3, as DNA: TGTGCCACCAGCAGGACCGGGACAGGGGCCTACAATGAGCAGTTCTTC.

This chain connects TRBV6-6 to TRBJ2-5; D ambiguous. The CDR3 spans 14 residues. The V end lost 2 bases, the J end lost 5 bases, and 12 bases lay between the germline ends. Per germline, CDR1 MNHNY and CDR2 SVGAGI (reference sequence). The CDR3 DNA is TGTGCCAGCAGTTACGCGCAGTTAATTGAGACCCAGTACTTC. It encodes CASSYAQLIETQYF.

In this sample, this clonotype turned up a few times. V gene TRBV7-9 combines with J gene TRBJ2-3; a possible D gene is TRBD2 (5 bases). The germline CDR1 and CDR2 sequences are SEHNR and FQNEAQ (reference sequence). The CDR3 has 12 residues. V lost 1 base, J lost 14 bases, and 13 bases lay in between. CDR3 DNA sequence: TGTGCCAGCAGCTTAGAACTAGGCCACGCGTATTTT. Encoded protein: CASSLELGHAYF.

This clonotype appeared a few times. V and J are TRBV24-1 and TRBJ2-1; 12 bases agree with TRBD2. Germline V gives CDR1 KGHDR, CDR2 SFDVKD. Unmatched junction bases numbered 7, after V lost 4 bases and J lost 7 bases. The CDR3 length is 16 residues. The CDR3 sequence: CATSDFGTSGRNEQFF. The CDR3 nucleotides read TGTGCCACCAGTGACTTCGGGACTAGCGGGCGTAATGAGCAGTTCTTC.

This clonotype was counted only a few times. This sequence joins TRBV20-1 and TRBJ2-1, with 7 bases matching TRBD2. Germline V gives CDR1 DFQATT, CDR2 SNEGSKA (reference sequence). The V segment lost 0 bases and the J segment 4 bases; nucleotides outside the gene matches: 9. This CDR3 is 16 amino acids long. CDR3 sequence (DNA): TGCAGTGCTAGAGATTTTGGTAGCGGGTCGTACAATGAGCAGTTCTTC. Protein sequence: CSARDFGSGSYNEQFF.

The chain combines TRBV5-1 with TRBJ2-7; no definite D call. V gave up 0 bases and J gave up 0 bases, with 10 bases separating them. The germline CDR1 and CDR2 sequences are SGHRS and YFSETQ. There are 15 residues in the CDR3. Here the CDR3 reads CASSLAAGRSYEQYF. The CDR3, as DNA: TGCGCCAGCAGCTTGGCGGCAGGCCGCTCCTACGAGCAGTACTTC.

In this sample, this clonotype turned up a few times. The V and J genes are TRBV10-3 and TRBJ1-6; 7 bases are a match to TRBD1. CDR3 length: 13 residues. CDR1 and CDR2 (germline): ENHRY, SYGVKD. Germline trimming cut 2 bases from V and 10 bases from J; bases unmatched to any gene: 2. CDR3 protein: CAISEDRVSPLHF. The DNA for the CDR3 is TGTGCCATCAGTGAGGACAGGGTCTCACCCCTCCACTTT.

CDR3 nucleotide sequence: TGTGCCAGCAGTCACCGGGACAGGGGCCACGAGCAGTACTTC. It codes for CASSHRDRGHEQYF. This chain joins TRBV27 and TRBJ2-5; 10 nucleotides line up with TRBD1. The last part of the DNA fits TRBJ2-7 better; the J call may be wrong. The CDR3 contains 14 residues. CDR1 MNHEY and CDR2 SMNVEV come from the germline V gene (reference sequence).

V and J are TRBV5-1 and TRBJ1-2; D gene uncertain. Trimming took off 3 bases at V and 7 bases at J, with 13 bases between the two ends. The germline CDR1 and CDR2 sequences are SGHRS and YFSETQ. The CDR3 loop spans 13 amino acids. CDR3 nucleotides: TGCGCCAGCAGCTCGGCTGAGGGTACTGGCTACACCTTC. Its protein product is CASSSAEGTGYTF.

The sample holds a few counts of this clonotype. The chain recombines TRBV2 with TRBJ2-5; TRBD2 matches at 10 bases. The CDR3 runs to 14 residues. Germline V lookup: CDR1 SNHLY, CDR2 FYNNEI. V lost 7 bases and J lost 7; bases outside the gene matches: 9. The CDR3 sequence: CASTVLAGEGTQYF. The CDR3 DNA sequence: TGTGCCAGCACGGTCCTAGCGGGAGAGGGGACCCAGTACTTC.

The chain recombines TRBV5-4 with TRBJ2-2; D unclear. Germline V gene data show CDR1 as SGHNT and CDR2 as YYREEE (reference sequence). V was pared by 2 bases and J by 1 base, with 6 bases between. This CDR3 comprises 14 residues. The CDR3 region has the DNA TGTGCCAGCAGCTTCGAGTTGAACACCGGGGAGCTGTTTTTT. Translated: CASSFELNTGELFF. The entire variable domain, with the rest obtained from reference TRBV5-4 and TRBJ2-2, is as follows: ETGVTQSPTHLIKTRGQQVTLRCSSQSGHNTVSWYQQALGQGPQFIFQYYREEENGRGNFPPRFSGLQFPNYSSELNVNALELDDSALYLCASSFELNTGELFFGEGSRLTVL.

This clonotype was counted between two and nine times. The gene calls are TRBV5-4 and TRBJ2-7; 12 bases agree with TRBD2. The CDR3 runs 16 residues. V dropped 5 bases and J dropped 0; count of bases not matched to a gene: 6. Germline V CDR1 and CDR2: SGHNT, YYREEE (reference sequence). This CDR3 reads CASRPGLAGISYEQYF. CDR3 in DNA: TGTGCCAGCAGGCCAGGACTAGCGGGAATCTCCTACGAGCAGTACTTC.

V gene TRBV12-5 combines with J gene TRBJ2-1, with 7 bases fitting TRBD2. This CDR3 spans 16 amino acids. J gave up 3 bases and V 2 bases, and 7 bases lay outside the gene matches. Per germline, CDR1 LGHNT and CDR2 FRNRAP. As DNA, the CDR3 is TGTGCTAGTGGTTTGTTATCTAGCGGACTCTACAATGAGCAGTTCTTC. Protein product: CASGLLSSGLYNEQFF.

This clonotype was counted only a few times. The V gene is TRBV29-1, the J gene TRBJ2-1; 10 bases fit TRBD2. Losses at the gene ends were 0 bases for V and 12 bases for J; bases not matched to a gene: 11. The CDR3 spans 15 residues. Germline lookup yields CDR1 SQVTM and CDR2 ANQGSEA. The CDR3 is CSVEDSPSGSLGQFF. The CDR3 coding sequence is TGCAGCGTTGAAGATTCTCCTAGCGGGAGTCTAGGGCAGTTCTTC.

The sample holds one count of this clonotype. The chain couples TRBV7-9 to TRBJ2-6, with a weak D call TRBD1 (6 bases). V lost 5 bases, J lost 0 bases, and 14 bases lay in between. Germline CDR1 is SEHNR and CDR2 is FQNEAQ (reference sequence). The CDR3 loop spans 17 amino acids. The CDR3 is CASSPPDRFSGANVLTF. The CDR3 nucleotides are TGTGCCAGCAGCCCACCGGACAGATTCTCTGGGGCCAACGTCCTGACTTTC.

V usage is TRBV7-3 and J usage is TRBJ2-4, with 9 bases aligning to TRBD2. J gave up 13 bases and V 5 bases, and 21 bases lay outside the gene matches. This CDR3 is built from 17 residues. CDR1 and CDR2 (germline): SGHTA, FQGTGA. The CDR3 sequence: CASSLNPGTSPYNEQYF. The DNA of the CDR3 is TGTGCCAGCAGCCTCAATCCCGGGACTAGCCCCTACAATGAGCAGTACTTC. Together with reference TRBV7-3 and TRBJ2-4, the CDR3 gives the full variable domain: GAGVSQTPSNKVTEKGKYVELRCDPISGHTALYWYRQSLGQGPEFLIYFQGTGAADDSGLPNDRFFAVRPEGSVSTLKIQRTERGDSAVYLCASSLNPGTSPYNEQYFGAGTRLSVL.

This clonotype was found a few times. The V and J genes are TRBV6-6 and TRBJ2-5; TRBD1 is a possible D gene (6 bases). CDR3 length: 14 amino acids. The V end was cut by 2 bases, the J end by 4 bases, with 11 bases between. The germline CDR1 and CDR2 sequences are MNHNY and SVGAGI (reference sequence). The CDR3 DNA is TGTGCCAGCAGTTACGATACAGGGCGAGAGACCCAGTACTTC. Its protein product is CASSYDTGRETQYF.

The chain employs TRBV5-1 and TRBJ2-7; 7 bases are a match to TRBD2. Germline-derived CDR1 and CDR2 are SGHRS and YFSETQ. The CDR3 is 16 residues long. The ends lost 1 base at V and 4 bases at J; junction bases unmatched: 11. CDR3 in amino acids: CASSLSVAGVVYEQYF. The CDR3, as DNA: TGCGCCAGCAGCTTGTCAGTGGCGGGAGTTGTTTACGAGCAGTACTTC.

V usage is TRBV7-2 and J usage is TRBJ2-1; the match to TRBD2 covers 10 bases. Trimming cost V 2 bases and J 4 bases; bases outside gene matches: 11. This CDR3 comprises 18 residues. Germline-derived CDR1 and CDR2 are SGHTA and FQGNSA. Written as DNA, the CDR3 is TGTGCCAGCAGCTTACTCCCCCAACCAGCGGGAGGGTACAATGAGCAGTTCTTC. Protein: CASSLLPQPAGGYNEQFF.

There are a few counts of this clonotype. The chain joins TRBV24-1 to TRBJ2-7, with 14 positions matching TRBD2. The CDR3 runs to 16 residues. V dropped 4 bases and J dropped 9; count of bases not matched to a gene: 10. From germline, CDR1 is KGHDR and CDR2 SFDVKD. This CDR3 is CATSDATGTSGRLQYF. The CDR3 DNA reads as TGTGCCACCAGTGACGCTACCGGGACTAGCGGGAGACTGCAGTACTTC.

In this sample, this clonotype turned up a few times. This chain joins TRBV28 and TRBJ1-2, with TRBD1 identical over 8 bases. Germline V gene sequence: CDR1 MDHEN, CDR2 SYDVKM. The CDR3 runs 13 residues. J lost 7 bases, V lost 2 bases, and 3 bases had no gene match. DNA for the CDR3: TGTGCCAGCAGTTTACAGGGGGCTGGTGGCTACACCTTC. It specifies CASSLQGAGGYTF.

As regards this clonotype: One junction end does not reproduce the germline sequence, and a read error may be involved. The chain combines TRBV4-2 with TRBJ2-1; TRBD2 aligns across 12 bases. The CDR3 extends over 15 amino acids. The germline gives CDR1 LGHNA, CDR2 YNFKEQ. The CDR3 DNA sequence: TGTGCCAGCAGCCAAGAACTAGCGGGAGGCAATGAGCGGTTCTTC. Amino acids: CASSQELAGGNERFF.

This clonotype was counted only a few times. The rearrangement joins TRBV12-3 or TRBV12-4 to TRBJ2-1; 7 bases map to TRBD2. The CDR3 covers 13 residues. The junction had 4 bases not matched to a gene; V was cut back by 4 bases and J by 7 bases. The CDR3 DNA sequence: TGTGCCAGCAGTTCCTACGGGGGGAATGAGCAGTTCTTC. It translates to CASSSYGGNEQFF.

This chain links TRBV6-1 with TRBJ2-5; D may be TRBD1 (6 bases). Judging by the DNA end, TRBJ2-7 fits better; the J call may be wrong. CDR3 length equals 13 residues. Germline assignment: CDR1 MNHNS and CDR2 SASEGT. Written as DNA, the CDR3 is TGTGCCAGCAGCCGGACAGCGGCCTACGAGCAGTACTTC. Its protein product is CASSRTAAYEQYF.

This sequence joins TRBV20-1 and TRBJ1-5, with TRBD1 matching over 7 bases. The CDR3 has 14 amino acids. V was clipped by 2 bases and J by 7 bases; unmatched bases: 8. Germline loops: CDR1 DFQATT, CDR2 SNEGSKA (reference sequence). The CDR3 protein is CSARSDRDEQPQHF. The CDR3 DNA reads TGCAGTGCTAGATCTGACAGGGACGAGCAGCCCCAGCATTTT.

This rearrangement joins TRBV6-5 to TRBJ1-2; D is ambiguous. The germline CDR1 and CDR2 sequences are MNHEY and SVGAGI. The ends were cut back, 7 bases at V and 0 bases at J, with 12 bases in the middle. The CDR3 has 14 residues. CDR3 region: CASTQAAANYGYTF. The CDR3 DNA reads TGTGCCAGCACCCAAGCGGCAGCTAACTATGGCTACACCTTC.

This sequence joins TRBV2 and TRBJ2-3, with a possible D match to TRBD1 (5 bases). The length of the CDR3 is 13 residues. Germline V lookup: CDR1 SNHLY, CDR2 FYNNEI. The germline V and J ends were trimmed by 8 bases and 0 bases, with 9 bases remaining between them. The CDR3 DNA sequence: TGTGCCAGCCAGACAGAAAGCACAGATACGCAGTATTTT. Its protein is CASQTESTDTQYF.

As concerns this clonotype: An end of the junction differs from the germline gene, which may be a read error. The V and J genes are TRBV20-1 and TRBJ2-4; D is unresolved. The CDR3 is made up of 11 amino acids. Looked up from germline, CDR1 is DFQATT and CDR2 is SNEGSKA (reference sequence). The CDR3 loop is CSTLARNIQYF. CDR3 nucleotides: TGCAGCACTTTAGCCAGAAACATTCAGTACTTC.